The 11 T cell receptor beta chains listed next were all sequenced from one sample in a study of cytomegalovirus exposure and HLA in healthy donors. Amplification used 60 Vbeta primers and 13 Jbeta primers. Sequencing used immunoSEQ multiplex PCR; TCRdb keeps in-frame clones, though not all of them. Counted here are around 50,000 clones, 55% to 65% occurring once; the ten biggest clones make up roughly 10%. The sequenced sample consisted of PBMCs. These receptors were obtained from a human donor in good health.

This clone was picked up a small number of times. This chain links TRBV6-4 with TRBJ1-2; 10 bases match TRBD1. The CDR3 is made up of 12 amino acids. Germline CDR1 and CDR2: MRHNA and SNTAGT. The junction had 4 bases not matched to a gene; V was cut back by 5 bases and J by 10 bases. In nucleotides, the CDR3 is TGTGCCAGCAGTTCCGGGACAGGGGTCTACACCTTC. It codes for CASSSGTGVYTF.

This clone was counted only a few times. The chain uses TRBV19 and TRBJ2-7, with D possibly matching TRBD1 (6 bases). The CDR3 loop spans 15 amino acids. The V gene's germline CDR1 is LNHDA and CDR2 SQIVND (reference sequence). V lost 4 bases and J 5 bases, leaving 18 bases between the germline ends. The CDR3 loop is CASSRETGPTNEQYF. DNA for the CDR3: TGTGCCAGTAGTAGAGAGACAGGACCCACCAACGAGCAGTACTTC.

J is TRBJ2-1 and V is TRBV4-2; TRBD1 matches 9 bases. Losses at the gene ends were 0 bases for V and 5 bases for J; bases not matched to a gene: 14. CDR1 and CDR2 from the germline V gene are LGHNA and YNFKEQ. The CDR3 contains 19 residues. In DNA, the CDR3 is TGTGCCAGCAGCCAAGAGGGGGCCTGGACCACAGGGGGCAACAATGAGCAGTTCTTC. Amino acids: CASSQEGAWTTGGNNEQFF.

The chain has TRBV28 and TRBJ1-1; TRBD1 aligns across 7 bases. Per germline, CDR1 MDHEN and CDR2 SYDVKM. This CDR3 region has 15 residues. The junction had 14 bases not matched to a gene; V was cut back by 7 bases and J by 6 bases. The CDR3 loop is CASTWEGGFKPEAFF. In DNA, the CDR3 is TGTGCCAGCACCTGGGAAGGGGGCTTTAAGCCTGAAGCTTTCTTT.

This clone was recorded a few times. The genes are TRBV10-2 and TRBJ1-5; maybe TRBD1 (5 bases). Germline CDR1 reads WSHSY; CDR2 reads SAAADI. This CDR3 has 12 residues. The ends were cut back, 6 bases at V and 8 bases at J, with 11 bases in the middle. CDR3 sequence reads: CASSLRGEPQHF. In nucleotides, the CDR3 is TGCGCCAGCAGCCTGCGGGGGGAGCCCCAGCATTTT.

The chain combines TRBV25-1 with TRBJ2-7; the match to TRBD1 covers 8 bases. The V and J ends lost 6 bases and 2 bases, in that order; junction bases with no gene match: 9. CDR1 is MGHDK and CDR2 is SYGVNS in the germline V gene. The CDR3 covers 15 residues. CDR3 nucleotides: TGTGCCAGCAGGGCCGGGACAGGCAGCCCCTACGAGCAGTACTTC. Its protein is CASRAGTGSPYEQYF.

The genes are TRBV7-3 and TRBJ2-3; no clear D. The CDR3 has 12 amino acids. V dropped 2 bases and J dropped 5 bases, with 5 bases sitting between them. CDR1 and CDR2 from the germline V gene are SGHTA and FQGTGA. The DNA for the CDR3 is TGTGCCAGCAGCTTATCAGGAGATACGCAGTATTTT. Its translation: CASSLSGDTQYF.

This chain links TRBV13 with TRBJ2-1; 11 bases align to TRBD2. Germline V CDR1 and CDR2: PRHDT, FYEKMQ (reference sequence). The CDR3 is 15 residues long. V lost 7 bases and J lost 3; bases outside the gene matches: 5. The CDR3 DNA reads TGTGCCAGCAATACCGGGACTAGCGGCTACAATGAGCAGTTCTTC. This sequence encodes CASNTGTSGYNEQFF.

The genes are TRBV18 and TRBJ1-6, with 7 bases lining up with TRBD1. The length of the CDR3 is 14 residues. CDR1 is KGHSH and CDR2 is LQKENI in the germline V gene. V shed 3 bases and J 7 bases; nucleotides not matched to a gene: 3. The CDR3 region has the DNA TGTGCCAGCTCACCGGGGACAGAAAATTCACCCCTCCACTTT. Its protein is CASSPGTENSPLHF. Looking up the rest from reference TRBV18 and TRBJ1-6 gives the full variable domain: NAGVMQNPRHLVRRRGQEARLRCSPMKGHSHVYWYRQLPEEGLKFMVYLQKENIIDESGMPKERFSAEFPKEGPSILRIQQVVRGDSAAYFCASSPGTENSPLHFGNGTRLTVT.

This sequence joins TRBV27 and TRBJ2-7; 11 bases line up with TRBD1. Germline CDR1 reads MNHEY; CDR2 reads SMNVEV (reference sequence). Unmatched junction bases numbered 4, after V lost 0 bases and J lost 6 bases. The CDR3 consists of 15 residues. CDR3 amino acids: CASSLSWTGGAEQYF. The CDR3 nucleotides are TGTGCCAGCAGTTTATCGTGGACAGGGGGCGCCGAGCAGTACTTC.

The rearrangement links TRBV2 to TRBJ1-5, with 10 bases fitting TRBD1. This CDR3 contains 14 residues. Unmatched junction bases numbered 10, after V lost 6 bases and J lost 11 bases. Per the germline V gene, CDR1 is SNHLY and CDR2 is FYNNEI. CDR3: CASRPGQGRWAQHF. CDR3 bases: TGTGCCAGCAGGCCGGGACAGGGGCGCTGGGCCCAGCATTTT.